This T cell receptor (beta chain) was documented in a study of CDR3 diversity in severe acne. V shed 3 bases and J shed 2 bases, with 7 bases lying between them. There are 14 residues in the CDR3. The germline CDR1 and CDR2 sequences are ENHRY and SYGVKD. TCRdb analysed the PCR reads with MiXCR anew, one entry per CDR3 protein. The table includes around 100,000 distinct CDR3 sequences, more than 45% detected once. The origin of this receptor is a male donor with acne. The V call is TRBV10-3, the J call TRBJ1-4; the D is unclear. Sequenced sample: blood. The CDR3: CAISDPGTNEKLFF. As DNA, the CDR3 is TGTGCCATCAGTGACCCGGGCACTAATGAAAAACTGTTTTTT.